This entry lists 6 T cell receptor beta chains sequenced from one sample in a study of EBV T-cell therapy then PD-1 blockade in nasopharyngeal carcinoma. Here immunoSEQ multiplex PCR was the method, and the copy in TCRdb shows in-frame clones only, minus some. The repertoire includes roughly 20,000 clones, around 82% of them detected once, and about a third sits in the top ten. These TCRs' antigens remain unknown. Indicated treatment: AdE1-LMPpoly-expanded autologous EBV-specific T-cell therapy followed by anti-PD-1 nivolumab. The sequencing here drew on CD8+ T cells from blood, taken at roughly day 33 from a patient whose treatment included autologous EBV-specific T cells and nivolumab. The receptor set was obtained from a man between 35 and 55 years old with nasopharyngeal carcinoma.

This chain links TRBV6-6 with TRBJ1-3; D is unresolved. This CDR3 has 16 residues. From germline, CDR1 is MNHNY and CDR2 SVGAGI (reference sequence). V was clipped by 7 bases and J by 3 bases, with 19 bases between them. CDR3 in amino acids: CASTAARGGVGNTIYF. The CDR3 DNA sequence: TGTGCCAGCACAGCCGCTCGGGGAGGAGTTGGAAACACCATATATTTT.

This rearrangement joins TRBV3-1 (or the pseudogene TRBV3-2) to TRBJ1-2; 7 nucleotides line up with TRBD1. Germline trimming cut 1 base from V and 8 bases from J; bases unmatched to any gene: 7. The CDR3 extends over 14 amino acids. From germline, CDR1 is LGHDT and CDR2 YNNKEL (reference sequence). For the CDR3, the DNA is TGTGCCAGCAGCCAAGCCGACAGGGCTGGGGGCTACACCTTC. Translated: CASSQADRAGGYTF.

The rearrangement uses TRBV5-4 and TRBJ2-1, with D hard to call. Germline CDR1 reads SGHNT; CDR2 reads YYREEE (reference sequence). This CDR3 comprises 12 residues. V shed 0 bases and J shed 8 bases, with 6 bases lying between them. For the CDR3, the DNA is TGTGCCAGCAGCTTGGCTATAGATGAGCAGTTCTTC. Its translation is CASSLAIDEQFF.

The V gene is TRBV5-1, the J gene TRBJ2-5; 10 bases align to TRBD2. The ends lost 0 bases at V and 2 bases at J; junction bases unmatched: 10. The CDR3 totals 18 residues. Germline assignment: CDR1 SGHRS and CDR2 YFSETQ. As DNA, the CDR3 is TGCGCCAGCAGCTTGGCCTGGGAACTAGCGGGGCAACAAGAGACCCAGTACTTC. It is translated as CASSLAWELAGQQETQYF.

This CDR3 is CASSQGPGDRSNSPLHF. The CDR3 DNA is TGCGCCAGCAGCCAAGGCCCGGGGGACAGGAGTAATTCACCCCTCCACTTT. The rearrangement links TRBV4-3 to TRBJ1-6; 8 bases align to TRBD1. CDR1 and CDR2 from the germline V gene are LGHNA and YSLEER. Trimming cost V 1 base and J 6 bases; bases outside gene matches: 8. This CDR3 region has 17 residues.

V is TRBV5-4 and J is TRBJ2-2; D is undetermined. Per the germline V gene, CDR1 is SGHNT and CDR2 is YYREEE (reference sequence). The V end was cut by 2 bases, the J end by 6 bases, with 11 bases between. This CDR3 is built from 14 residues. CDR3 sequence reads: CASSLSETAGELFF. CDR3 bases: TGTGCCAGCAGCTTAAGCGAGACCGCCGGGGAGCTGTTTTTT.